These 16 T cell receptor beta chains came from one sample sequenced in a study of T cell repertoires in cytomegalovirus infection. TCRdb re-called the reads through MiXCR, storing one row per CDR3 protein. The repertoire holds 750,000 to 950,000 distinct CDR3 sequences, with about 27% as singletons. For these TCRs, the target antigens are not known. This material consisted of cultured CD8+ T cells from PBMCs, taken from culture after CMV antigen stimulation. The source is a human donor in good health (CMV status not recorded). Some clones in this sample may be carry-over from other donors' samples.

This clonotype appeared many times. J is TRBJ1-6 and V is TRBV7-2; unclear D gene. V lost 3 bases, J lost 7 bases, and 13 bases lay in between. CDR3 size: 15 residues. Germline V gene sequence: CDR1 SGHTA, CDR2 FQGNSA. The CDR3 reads CASSFPGKRNSPLHF. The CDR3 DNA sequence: TGTGCCAGCAGCTTTCCCGGCAAAAGGAATTCACCCCTCCACTTT.

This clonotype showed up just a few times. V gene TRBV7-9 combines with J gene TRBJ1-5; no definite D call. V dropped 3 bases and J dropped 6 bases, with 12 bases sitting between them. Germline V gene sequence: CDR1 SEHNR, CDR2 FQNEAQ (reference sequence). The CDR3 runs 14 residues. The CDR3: CASSLGGRTQPQHF. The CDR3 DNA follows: TGTGCCAGCAGCTTGGGAGGAAGAACTCAGCCCCAGCATTTT.

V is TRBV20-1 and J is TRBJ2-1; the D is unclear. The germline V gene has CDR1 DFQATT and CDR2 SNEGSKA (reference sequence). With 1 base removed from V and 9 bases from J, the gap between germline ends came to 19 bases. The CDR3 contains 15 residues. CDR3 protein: CSARAGSAYPREQFF. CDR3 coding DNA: TGCAGTGCTAGAGCCGGGTCCGCCTACCCCCGTGAGCAGTTCTTC.

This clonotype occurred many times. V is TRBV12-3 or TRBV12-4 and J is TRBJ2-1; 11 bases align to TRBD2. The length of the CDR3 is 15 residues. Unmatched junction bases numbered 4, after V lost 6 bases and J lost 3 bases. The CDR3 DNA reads TGTGCCAGCAGATCAACTAGCGGGGGCTACAATGAGCAGTTCTTC. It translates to CASRSTSGGYNEQFF.

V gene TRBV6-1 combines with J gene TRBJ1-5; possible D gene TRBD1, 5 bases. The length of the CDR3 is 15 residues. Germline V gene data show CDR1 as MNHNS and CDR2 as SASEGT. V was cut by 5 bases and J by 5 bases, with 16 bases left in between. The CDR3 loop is CASSLKRGADQPQHF. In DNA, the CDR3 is TGTGCCAGCAGTCTCAAAAGGGGCGCGGATCAGCCCCAGCATTTT.

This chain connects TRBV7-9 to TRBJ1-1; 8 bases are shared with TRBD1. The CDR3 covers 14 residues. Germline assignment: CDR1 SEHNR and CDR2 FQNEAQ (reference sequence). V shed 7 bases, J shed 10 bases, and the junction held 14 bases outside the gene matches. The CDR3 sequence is CASNPSSPGTGAFF. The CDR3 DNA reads TGTGCCAGCAACCCCTCATCTCCCGGGACAGGAGCTTTCTTT.

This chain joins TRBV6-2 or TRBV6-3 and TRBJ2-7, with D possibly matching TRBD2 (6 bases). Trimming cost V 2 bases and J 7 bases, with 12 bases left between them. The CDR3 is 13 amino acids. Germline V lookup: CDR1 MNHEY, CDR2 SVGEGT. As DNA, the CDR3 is TGTGCCAGCAGTTACGGGACTGAAGGGGAGCAGTACGTC. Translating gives CASSYGTEGEQYV.

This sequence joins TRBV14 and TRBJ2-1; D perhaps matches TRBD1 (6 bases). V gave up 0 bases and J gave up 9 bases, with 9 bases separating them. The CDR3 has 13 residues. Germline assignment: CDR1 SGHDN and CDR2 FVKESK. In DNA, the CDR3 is TGTGCCAGCAGCCAAGAGGTCAGGGGTGAGCAGTTCTTC. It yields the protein CASSQEVRGEQFF.

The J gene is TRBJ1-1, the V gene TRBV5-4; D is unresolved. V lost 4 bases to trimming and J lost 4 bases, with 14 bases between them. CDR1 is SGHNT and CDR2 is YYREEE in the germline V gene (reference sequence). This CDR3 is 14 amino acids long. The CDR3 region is CASSNPSAGTEAFF. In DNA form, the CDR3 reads TGTGCCAGCAGCAACCCGTCCGCGGGCACTGAAGCTTTCTTT.

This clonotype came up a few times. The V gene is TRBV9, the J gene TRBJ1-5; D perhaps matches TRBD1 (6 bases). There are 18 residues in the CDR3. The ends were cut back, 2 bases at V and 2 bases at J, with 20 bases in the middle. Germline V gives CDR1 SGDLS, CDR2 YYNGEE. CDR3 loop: CASSVGEGGIHGNQPQHF. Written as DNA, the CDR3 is TGTGCCAGCAGCGTGGGAGAGGGGGGAATTCATGGCAATCAGCCCCAGCATTTT.

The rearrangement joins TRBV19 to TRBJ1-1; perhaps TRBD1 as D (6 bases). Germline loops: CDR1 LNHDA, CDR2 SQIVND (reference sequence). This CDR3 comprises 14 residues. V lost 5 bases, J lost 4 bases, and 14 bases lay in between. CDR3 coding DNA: TGTGCCAGTAGTGTCCACAGGGAGCCCACTGAAGCTTTCTTT. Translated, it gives CASSVHREPTEAFF.

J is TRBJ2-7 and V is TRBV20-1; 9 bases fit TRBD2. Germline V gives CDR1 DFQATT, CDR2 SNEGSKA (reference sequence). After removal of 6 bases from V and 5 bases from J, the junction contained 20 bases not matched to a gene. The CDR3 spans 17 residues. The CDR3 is CSAPPAGGHPRGHEQYF. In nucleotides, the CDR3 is TGCAGTGCCCCCCCCGCGGGGGGGCACCCGAGAGGGCACGAGCAGTACTTC.

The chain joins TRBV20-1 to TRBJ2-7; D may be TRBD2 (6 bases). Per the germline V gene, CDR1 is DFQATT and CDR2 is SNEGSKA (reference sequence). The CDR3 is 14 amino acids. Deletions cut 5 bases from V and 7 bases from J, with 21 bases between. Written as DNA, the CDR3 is TGCAGTGCTGATCCTCTAGGGTACCGGGGGGAGCAGTACTTC. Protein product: CSADPLGYRGEQYF.

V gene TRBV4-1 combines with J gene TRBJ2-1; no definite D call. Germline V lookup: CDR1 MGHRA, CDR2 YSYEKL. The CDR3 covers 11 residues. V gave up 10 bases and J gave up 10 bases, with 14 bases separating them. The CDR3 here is CATGLGPEQFF. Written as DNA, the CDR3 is TGCGCCACCGGCCTCGGGCCGGAGCAGTTCTTC.

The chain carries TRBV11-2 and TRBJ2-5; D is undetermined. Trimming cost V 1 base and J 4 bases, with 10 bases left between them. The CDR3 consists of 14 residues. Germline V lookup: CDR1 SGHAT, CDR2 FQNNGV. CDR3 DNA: TGTGCCAGCAGCTTAGGATATCTCCCAGAGACCCAGTACTTC. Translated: CASSLGYLPETQYF. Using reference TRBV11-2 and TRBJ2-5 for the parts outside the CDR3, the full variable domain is EAGVAQSPRYKIIEKRQSVAFWCNPISGHATLYWYQQILGQGPKLLIQFQNNGVVDDSQLPKDRFSAERLKGVDSTLKIQPAKLEDSAVYLCASSLGYLPETQYFGPGTRLLVL.

The CDR3 loop is CASSPWDRGMMAFF. As DNA, the CDR3 is TGCGCCAGCAGCCCCTGGGACAGGGGGATGATGGCTTTCTTT. The chain links TRBV4-1 to TRBJ1-1; 11 bases are shared with TRBD1. V lost 4 bases and J lost 11; bases outside the gene matches: 9. This CDR3 has 14 residues. Germline CDR1 and CDR2: MGHRA and YSYEKL.